Listed below are T cell receptor beta chains from one sample, sequenced in a study of T cells after yellow fever vaccination. TCRdb ran MiXCR on the 5' RACE reads and lists one entry per CDR3 protein. The table includes some 600,000 distinct CDR3 sequences, about a sixth detected once. The sequenced sample was PBMCs, obtained more than 4 days after the first yellow fever vaccination. The receptors stem from a man aged 18 to 29 who received the YFV17D yellow fever vaccine. CDR3s include the opening cysteine and the closing phenylalanine or tryptophan. The D gene is left open where the match is weak. The size entry is marked missing in some rows and otherwise reads once, few, many or a size class.

D,J,size,V,DNA,CDR3
-,TRBJ1-1,-,TRBV19,TGTGCCAGTAGTATAACGGGTTTGAGCACTGAAGCTTTCTTT,CASSITGLSTEAFF
TRBD1,TRBJ1-2,-,TRBV3-1,TGTGCCAGCAGCCAAGGGCAGGGGGCAATCGGCTACACCTTC,CASSQGQGAIGYTF
-,TRBJ2-3,few,TRBV5-1,TGCGCCAGCAGCGCAAGCGCTACTAGCACAGATACGCAGTATTTT,CASSASATSTDTQYF
-,TRBJ1-1,few,TRBV12-3/TRBV12-4,TGTGCCAGCAGTTTTTCATGGTCGTACGAAGCTTTCTTT,CASSFSWSYEAFF
-,TRBJ2-7,few,TRBV7-9,TGTGCCAGCAGTCATCCAGGGTACGAGCAGTACTTC,CASSHPGYEQYF
-,TRBJ2-7,-,TRBV20-1,TGCAGTGCTAGAGGGGGGACACCCTACGAGCAGTACTTC,CSARGGTPYEQYF
-,TRBJ2-1,once,TRBV3-1,TGTGCCAGCAGCCAAGATCTTTGGGGGCTTGGTGAGCAGTTCTTC,CASSQDLWGLGEQFF
-,TRBJ1-2,many,TRBV5-1,TGCGCCAGCTCGGCTAACACAGGGCGGTCCTATGGCTACACCTTC,CASSANTGRSYGYTF
TRBD1,TRBJ2-1,-,TRBV12-3/TRBV12-4,TGTGCCAGCAGTTTTGTGAACAGGGGCTACAATGAGCAGTTCTTC,CASSFVNRGYNEQFF
-,TRBJ1-2,few,TRBV9,TGTGCCAGCAGCGGAGGACTAGAAGCCTTCTATGGCTACACCTTC,CASSGGLEAFYGYTF
-,TRBJ2-3,many,TRBV7-3,TGTGCCAGCAGCCTGACAAGGCCAGATACGCAGTATTTT,CASSLTRPDTQYF
-,TRBJ1-5,-,TRBV4-3,TGCGCCAGCAGCCAAGATCGGGAGAGCATCAATCAGCCCCAGCATTTT,CASSQDRESINQPQHF
-,TRBJ2-3,many,TRBV19,TGTGCCAGTAGTGCCGGGACAACCAGGGATACGCAGTATTTT,CASSAGTTRDTQYF
TRBD1,TRBJ1-6,few,TRBV7-2,TGTGCCAGCAGCGTCGACAGGGGGCGATCACCCCTCCACTTT,CASSVDRGRSPLHF
TRBD1,TRBJ2-7,-,TRBV7-2,TGTGCCAGCAGCTCCCGGGACAGGCTTTCCTACGAGCAGTACTTC,CASSSRDRLSYEQYF
-,TRBJ1-1,-,TRBV6-5,TGTGCCAGCAGTTCGGAAATGGGGACTGAAGCTTTCTTT,CASSSEMGTEAFF
-,TRBJ1-4,-,TRBV20-1,TGCAGTGCTAGAAAGAGTGCAGCTAATGAAAAACTGTTTTTT,CSARKSAANEKLFF
TRBD1,TRBJ1-1,-,TRBV5-1,TGCGCCAGCAGCGCGACAGGGGCAAGGGACACTGAAGCTTTCTTT,CASSATGARDTEAFF
-,TRBJ1-1,-,TRBV29-1,TGCAGCGTGGACGACAGTAACACTGAAGCTTTCTTT,CSVDDSNTEAFF
TRBD1,TRBJ2-5,-,TRBV6-1,TGTGCCAGCAGTCGCACAGGGGTTCGAGTCGGCTTCGCTCAAGAGACCCAGTACTTC,CASSRTGVRVGFAQETQYF
TRBD1,TRBJ2-5,few,TRBV7-9,TGTGCCAGCAGCTCTCTCGGACAGGGCTTGTGGGAGACCCAGTACTTC,CASSSLGQGLWETQYF
-,TRBJ1-6,-,TRBV4-3,TGCGCCAGCAGCCAAGAATTCGGGGGATCACTCTCCTATAATTCACCCCTCCACTTT,CASSQEFGGSLSYNSPLHF
-,TRBJ2-5,once,TRBV5-1,TGCGCCAGCAGGCTGTCCGGCGGAAGAGAGACCCAGTACTTC,CASRLSGGRETQYF
TRBD2,TRBJ2-5,once,TRBV5-5,TGTGCCATCGAGGTTACCGGGACTAGCCTAGAGACCCAGTACTTC,CAIEVTGTSLETQYF
-,TRBJ1-2,-,TRBV30,TGTGCCTGGAGTGTACTAGGGGGCTACACCTTC,CAWSVLGGYTF
-,TRBJ2-1,-,TRBV6-2/TRBV6-3,TGTGCCAGCAGAGATGACACGGCCTTATACAATGAGCAGTTCTTC,CASRDDTALYNEQFF
-,TRBJ2-3,few,TRBV7-6,TGTGCCAGCAGCTTAGAGGCAGGGCTTACAGATACGCAGTATTTT,CASSLEAGLTDTQYF
TRBD1,TRBJ2-1,-,TRBV27,TGTGCCAGCAGTTTGGGGACAGGAGGTGAGCAGTTCTTC,CASSLGTGGEQFF
-,TRBJ2-3,few,TRBV7-8,TGTGCCAGCAGCCTGGTTGTCCCGAATACGCAGTATTTT,CASSLVVPNTQYF
-,TRBJ1-2,-,TRBV7-9,TGTGCCAGCAGCTTAAACGAAGACTGGGGTGGCTACACCTTC,CASSLNEDWGGYTF
-,TRBJ1-4,many,TRBV6-1,TGTGCCAGCAGTCCTGACCCAATCGAAGAAAAACTGTTTTTT,CASSPDPIEEKLFF
TRBD2,TRBJ2-3,few,TRBV12-3/TRBV12-4,TGTGCCAGCAGTTCTCGGACTAGCCCCACCAGTTTT,CASSSRTSPTSF
TRBD2,TRBJ2-1,few,TRBV6-5,TGTGCCAGCAGTTACTCAGGACCGTTGCAGGGAGGGTACAATGAGCAGTTCTTC,CASSYSGPLQGGYNEQFF
-,TRBJ1-1,few,TRBV4-1,TGCGCCAGCAGCCCAAATCCTACAGTGAACACTGAAGCTTTCTTT,CASSPNPTVNTEAFF
-,TRBJ2-2,few,TRBV20-1,TGCAGTGCTCCGGACACCCTGTCCGGGGAGCTGTTTTTT,CSAPDTLSGELFF
-,TRBJ1-6,-,TRBV7-2,TGTGCCAGCAGCTTAGTCGCAGATTATAATTCACCCCTCCACTTT,CASSLVADYNSPLHF
-,TRBJ2-2,-,TRBV7-9,TGTGCCAGCAGCTTTACGTCCTACGGGGAGCTGTTTTTT,CASSFTSYGELFF
-,TRBJ2-2,many,TRBV12-3/TRBV12-4,TGTGCCAGCACCCTTAGGGCGGTGAACACCGGGGAGCTGTTTTTT,CASTLRAVNTGELFF
-,TRBJ2-1,few,TRBV4-2,TGTGCCAGCAGCTCCCAACTAGTCTCCACCCATGAGCAGTTCTTC,CASSSQLVSTHEQFF
TRBD1,TRBJ2-7,few,TRBV7-9,TGTGCCAGCAGCTTAGAGGGACAGACGAACGAGCAGTACTTC,CASSLEGQTNEQYF
-,TRBJ1-1,few,TRBV6-5,TGTGCCAGCAGTTACTCGGGAAGGATGGGTGAAGCTTTCTTT,CASSYSGRMGEAFF
-,TRBJ2-5,-,TRBV14,TGTGCCAGCAGCCAATGGGGGTTGGAGACCCAGTACTTC,CASSQWGLETQYF
TRBD2,TRBJ2-1,-,TRBV18,TGTGCCAGCCCGGGACTAGCGGGGAATACGAGCTCCTACAATGAGCAGTTCTTC,CASPGLAGNTSSYNEQFF
-,TRBJ1-2,-,TRBV29-1,TGCAGCGTTGGAGACACCTATGGCTACACCTTC,CSVGDTYGYTF
TRBD2,TRBJ2-3,-,TRBV25-1,TGTGCCAGCAGTGAATCCCTTAGGGACTACCTCAGCACAGATACGCAGTATTTT,CASSESLRDYLSTDTQYF
-,TRBJ1-2,many,TRBV27,TGTGCCAGCAGTCGGCAAGGGTTCTACTATGGCTACACCTTC,CASSRQGFYYGYTF
-,TRBJ1-4,many,TRBV12-3/TRBV12-4,TGTGCCAGCAGTTCACCGCCGGGTGAAAAACTGTTTTTT,CASSSPPGEKLFF
-,TRBJ1-2,-,TRBV5-1,TGCGCCAGCAGCTCAATGACGGTGTCCGGCTACACCTTC,CASSSMTVSGYTF
-,TRBJ2-2,-,TRBV20-1,TGCAGTGCTACGGGGCCTGGGGTAGGGGACACCGGGGAGCTGTTTTTT,CSATGPGVGDTGELFF
TRBD1,TRBJ2-3,-,TRBV6-1,TGTGCCAGCAAGGAACAGGGGACCTACCTTAGCCCAGATACGCAGTATTTT,CASKEQGTYLSPDTQYF
-,TRBJ2-5,-,TRBV7-2,TGTGCCAGCAGCTTAGCATGGGGGGAAAAGACCCAGTACTTC,CASSLAWGEKTQYF
TRBD2,TRBJ2-5,-,TRBV10-3,TGTGCCATCAGTGGCGGCGGGGGGGCACAAGAGACCCAGTACTTC,CAISGGGGAQETQYF
TRBD1,TRBJ2-7,-,TRBV18,TGTGCCAGCTCACAAGACAGGGGGAATTCCTACGAGCAGTACTTC,CASSQDRGNSYEQYF
-,TRBJ1-2,-,TRBV4-1,TGCGCCAGCAGCCAAGAACGGGACGGTTACACCTTC,CASSQERDGYTF